This record concerns one T cell receptor beta chain sequence. The sample belongs to a study of technical replicates of blood from four donors. In germline, CDR1 is MNHNS, CDR2 SASEGT. This CDR3 has 15 residues. The ends lost 7 bases at V and 6 bases at J; junction bases unmatched: 10. Libraries were prepared by immunoSEQ multiplex PCR; TCRdb keeps only in-frame clonotypes and omits some of them. The sample comprises about 59,000 clones, about 97% of which are singletons, and over 0.15% rests with the top ten. The clonotype comes from a human donor in good health. Sequencing was performed on T cells isolated from PBMCs. The chain is built from TRBV6-1 and TRBJ1-3; 9 nucleotides align to TRBD1. The chain's CDR3 is CASKIETGGPNTIYF. The CDR3 nucleotides are TGTGCCAGCAAAATCGAGACAGGGGGACCAAACACCATATATTTT.